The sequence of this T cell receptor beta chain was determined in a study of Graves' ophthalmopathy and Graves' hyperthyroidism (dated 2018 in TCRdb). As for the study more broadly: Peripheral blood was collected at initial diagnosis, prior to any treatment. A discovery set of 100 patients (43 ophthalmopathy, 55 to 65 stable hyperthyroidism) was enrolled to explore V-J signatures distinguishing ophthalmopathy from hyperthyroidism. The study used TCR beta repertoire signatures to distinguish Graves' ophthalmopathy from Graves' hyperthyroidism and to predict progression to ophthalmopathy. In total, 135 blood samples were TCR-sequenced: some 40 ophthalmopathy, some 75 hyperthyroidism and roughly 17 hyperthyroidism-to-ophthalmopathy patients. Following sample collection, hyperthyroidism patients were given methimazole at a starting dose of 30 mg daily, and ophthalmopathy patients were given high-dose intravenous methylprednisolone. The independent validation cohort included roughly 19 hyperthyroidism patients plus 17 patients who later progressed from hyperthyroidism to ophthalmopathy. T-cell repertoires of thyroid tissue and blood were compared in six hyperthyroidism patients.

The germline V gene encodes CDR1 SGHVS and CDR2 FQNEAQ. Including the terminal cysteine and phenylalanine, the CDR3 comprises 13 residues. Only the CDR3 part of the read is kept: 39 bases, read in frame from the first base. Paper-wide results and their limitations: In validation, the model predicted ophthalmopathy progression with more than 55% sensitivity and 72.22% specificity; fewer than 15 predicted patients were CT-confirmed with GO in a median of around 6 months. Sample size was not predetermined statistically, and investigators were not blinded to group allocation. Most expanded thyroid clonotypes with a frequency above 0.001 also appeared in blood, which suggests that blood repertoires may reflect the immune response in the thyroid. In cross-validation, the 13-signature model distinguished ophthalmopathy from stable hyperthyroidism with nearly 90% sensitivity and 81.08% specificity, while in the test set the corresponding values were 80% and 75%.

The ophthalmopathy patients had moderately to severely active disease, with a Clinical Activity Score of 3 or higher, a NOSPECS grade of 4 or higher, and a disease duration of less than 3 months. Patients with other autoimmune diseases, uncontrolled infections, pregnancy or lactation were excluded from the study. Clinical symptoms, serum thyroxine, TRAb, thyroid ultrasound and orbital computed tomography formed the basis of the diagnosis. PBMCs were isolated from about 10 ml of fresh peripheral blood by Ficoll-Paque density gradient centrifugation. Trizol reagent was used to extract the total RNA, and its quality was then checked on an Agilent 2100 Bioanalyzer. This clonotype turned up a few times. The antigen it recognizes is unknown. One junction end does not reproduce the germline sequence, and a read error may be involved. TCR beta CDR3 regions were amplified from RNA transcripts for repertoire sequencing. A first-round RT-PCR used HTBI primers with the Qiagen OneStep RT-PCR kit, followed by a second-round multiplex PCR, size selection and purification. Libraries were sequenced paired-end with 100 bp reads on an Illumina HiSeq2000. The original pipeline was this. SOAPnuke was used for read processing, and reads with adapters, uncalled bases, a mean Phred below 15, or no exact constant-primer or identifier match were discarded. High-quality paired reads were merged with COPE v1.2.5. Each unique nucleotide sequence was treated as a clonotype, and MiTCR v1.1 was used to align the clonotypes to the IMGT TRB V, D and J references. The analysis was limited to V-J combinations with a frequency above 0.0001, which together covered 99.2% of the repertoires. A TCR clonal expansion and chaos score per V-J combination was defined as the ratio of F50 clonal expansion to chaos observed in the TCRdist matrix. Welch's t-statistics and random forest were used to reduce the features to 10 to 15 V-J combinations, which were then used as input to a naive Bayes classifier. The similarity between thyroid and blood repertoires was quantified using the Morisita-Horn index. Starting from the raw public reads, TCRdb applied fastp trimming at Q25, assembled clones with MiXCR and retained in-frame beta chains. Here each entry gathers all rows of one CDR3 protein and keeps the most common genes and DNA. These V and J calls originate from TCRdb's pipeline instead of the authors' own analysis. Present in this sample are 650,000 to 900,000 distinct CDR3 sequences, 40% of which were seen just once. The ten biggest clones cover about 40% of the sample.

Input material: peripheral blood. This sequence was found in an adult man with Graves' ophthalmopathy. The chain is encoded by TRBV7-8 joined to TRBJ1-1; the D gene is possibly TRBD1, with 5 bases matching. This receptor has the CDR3 CASSLGGAGPASF. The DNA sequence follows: TGTGCCAGCAGCTTAGGTGGGGCAGGCCCAGCTTCCTTT.